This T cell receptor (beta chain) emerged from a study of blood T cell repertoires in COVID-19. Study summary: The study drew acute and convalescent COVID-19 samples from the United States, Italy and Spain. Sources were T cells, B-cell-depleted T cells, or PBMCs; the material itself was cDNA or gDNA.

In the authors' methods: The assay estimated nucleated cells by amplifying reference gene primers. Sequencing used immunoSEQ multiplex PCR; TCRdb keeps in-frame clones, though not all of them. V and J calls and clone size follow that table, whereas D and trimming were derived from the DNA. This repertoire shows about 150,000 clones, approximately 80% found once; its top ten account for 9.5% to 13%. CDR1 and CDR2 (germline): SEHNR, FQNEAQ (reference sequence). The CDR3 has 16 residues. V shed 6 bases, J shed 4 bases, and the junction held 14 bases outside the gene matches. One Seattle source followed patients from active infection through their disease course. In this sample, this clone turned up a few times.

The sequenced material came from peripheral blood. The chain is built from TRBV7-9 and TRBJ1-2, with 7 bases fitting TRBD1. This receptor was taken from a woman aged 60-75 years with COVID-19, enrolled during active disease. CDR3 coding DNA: TGTGCCAGCAGTTCCTTGCCGGGACAGTTACTCTATGGCTACACCTTC. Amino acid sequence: CASSSLPGQLLYGYTF.